Below, one T cell receptor (beta chain) is given with its context. This entry belongs to a study of cytomegalovirus exposure and HLA in healthy donors. The PCR was carried out with 60 Vbeta primers and 13 Jbeta primers. The repertoire was sequenced with immunoSEQ multiplex PCR; TCRdb's copy has only in-frame clones and lacks some. The sample records about 87,000 clones, over 70% being singletons. CDR1 and CDR2 (germline): SGDLS, YYNGEE. The CDR3 consists of 16 residues. V shed 4 bases and J 0 bases; nucleotides not matched to a gene: 7. The TCR comes from a young man in good health and CMV-seropositive. Sequenced material: PBMCs. The chain joins TRBV9 to TRBJ1-3, with TRBD1 matching 7 bases. CDR3 in DNA: TGTGCCAGCAGCCCGTGGACAGGAGGCTCTGGAAACACCATATATTTT. It codes for CASSPWTGGSGNTIYF. Together with reference TRBV9 and TRBJ1-3, the CDR3 gives the full variable domain: DSGVTQTPKHLITATGQRVTLRCSPRSGDLSVYWYQQSLDQGLQFLIQYYNGEERAKGNILERFSAQQFPDLHSELNLSSLELGDSALYFCASSPWTGGSGNTIYFGEGSWLTVV.